The 4 T cell receptor beta chains in this list originate from one sample, sequenced in a study of cytomegalovirus exposure and HLA in healthy donors (dated by TCRdb to about 2017). The library was made by the immunoSEQ multiplex PCR assay. TCRdb stores this immuneACCESS table with in-frame sequences only. Part of the clones is absent; in the studies checked, under half of the shortfall reflects unresolved V genes, and no reason is known for the rest. For this sample the table gives some 85,000 clones, of which approximately 96% were detected only once. Of the sample, about 1.3% is held by the ten largest clones. Input material: PBMCs. These receptors were obtained from a young woman in good health and CMV-seronegative.

The chain recombines TRBV7-9 with TRBJ2-7, with 11 bases matching TRBD1. In germline, CDR1 is SEHNR, CDR2 FQNEAQ (reference sequence). J gave up 3 bases and V 10 bases, and 5 bases lay outside the gene matches. This CDR3 has 13 amino acids. CDR3 in amino acids: CATSGTGGYEQYF. The CDR3 region has the DNA TGTGCCACCTCCGGGACAGGGGGCTACGAGCAGTACTTC.

V is TRBV18 and J is TRBJ2-7; 7 bases are a match to TRBD1. CDR1 is KGHSH and CDR2 is LQKENI in the germline V gene. The CDR3 is 14 residues long. V shed 3 bases, J shed 4 bases, and the junction held 6 bases outside the gene matches. The CDR3: CASSPQGQLYEQYF. CDR3 bases: TGTGCCAGCTCACCCCAGGGACAGCTTTACGAGCAGTACTTC.

The chain employs TRBV19 and TRBJ2-3; a weak D match, TRBD1 (6 bases). From germline, CDR1 is LNHDA and CDR2 SQIVND (reference sequence). V was trimmed by 5 bases and J by 1 base, leaving 19 bases between them. The CDR3 covers 17 residues. This CDR3 is CASSSAGTRIGTDTQYF. DNA for the CDR3: TGTGCCAGTAGTTCGGCCGGGACACGAATTGGCACAGATACGCAGTATTTT.

V is TRBV6-6 and J is TRBJ2-3; 8 bases align to TRBD1. Germline V gene sequence: CDR1 MNHNY, CDR2 SVGAGI (reference sequence). V lost 6 bases and J lost 2; bases outside the gene matches: 7. The CDR3 spans 15 residues. The CDR3 DNA is TGTGCCAGCAGGCCAGGGGGCTTCGACACAGATACGCAGTATTTT. Its translation: CASRPGGFDTDTQYF.